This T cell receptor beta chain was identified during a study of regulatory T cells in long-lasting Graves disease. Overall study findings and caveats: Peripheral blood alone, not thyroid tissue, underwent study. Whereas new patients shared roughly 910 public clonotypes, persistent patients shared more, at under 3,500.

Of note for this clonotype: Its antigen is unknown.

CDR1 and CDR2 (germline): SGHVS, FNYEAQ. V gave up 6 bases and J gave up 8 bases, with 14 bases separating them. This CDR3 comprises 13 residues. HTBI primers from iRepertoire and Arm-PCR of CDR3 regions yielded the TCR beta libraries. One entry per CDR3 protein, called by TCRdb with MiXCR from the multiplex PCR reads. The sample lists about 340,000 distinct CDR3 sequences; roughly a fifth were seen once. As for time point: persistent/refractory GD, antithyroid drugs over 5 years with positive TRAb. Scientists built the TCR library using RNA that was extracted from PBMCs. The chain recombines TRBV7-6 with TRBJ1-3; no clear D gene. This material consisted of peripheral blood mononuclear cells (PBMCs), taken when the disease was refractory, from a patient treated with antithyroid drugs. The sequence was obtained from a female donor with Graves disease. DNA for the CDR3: TGTGCCAGCAGTCAGATCTCGGGAGACACCATATATTTT. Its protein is CASSQISGDTIYF.